This TCR beta chain appears in the sequencing data of a study of T cells in Graves' hyperthyroidism and ophthalmopathy. This clonotype has just a few counts. Germline V lookup: CDR1 GTSNPN, CDR2 SVGIG (reference sequence). V lost 2 bases to trimming and J lost 5 bases, with 12 bases between them. The CDR3 consists of 13 residues. Researchers took RNA transcripts and amplified the TCR beta CDR3 regions from them. HTBI primers were used for first-round RT-PCR of the TCR CDR3. TCRdb ran MiXCR on the multiplex PCR reads and lists one entry per CDR3 protein. This table holds about 640,000 distinct CDR3 sequences, around 20% found once.

This TCR was sampled from a man aged 25 to 40 with Graves' ophthalmopathy. The sample comprised blood. The chain joins TRBV30 to TRBJ1-2, with D perhaps matching TRBD1 (5 bases). CDR3 in DNA: TGTGCCTGGAGTAGGGGACCGGGGTATGGCTACACCTTC. Residues: CAWSRGPGYGYTF.